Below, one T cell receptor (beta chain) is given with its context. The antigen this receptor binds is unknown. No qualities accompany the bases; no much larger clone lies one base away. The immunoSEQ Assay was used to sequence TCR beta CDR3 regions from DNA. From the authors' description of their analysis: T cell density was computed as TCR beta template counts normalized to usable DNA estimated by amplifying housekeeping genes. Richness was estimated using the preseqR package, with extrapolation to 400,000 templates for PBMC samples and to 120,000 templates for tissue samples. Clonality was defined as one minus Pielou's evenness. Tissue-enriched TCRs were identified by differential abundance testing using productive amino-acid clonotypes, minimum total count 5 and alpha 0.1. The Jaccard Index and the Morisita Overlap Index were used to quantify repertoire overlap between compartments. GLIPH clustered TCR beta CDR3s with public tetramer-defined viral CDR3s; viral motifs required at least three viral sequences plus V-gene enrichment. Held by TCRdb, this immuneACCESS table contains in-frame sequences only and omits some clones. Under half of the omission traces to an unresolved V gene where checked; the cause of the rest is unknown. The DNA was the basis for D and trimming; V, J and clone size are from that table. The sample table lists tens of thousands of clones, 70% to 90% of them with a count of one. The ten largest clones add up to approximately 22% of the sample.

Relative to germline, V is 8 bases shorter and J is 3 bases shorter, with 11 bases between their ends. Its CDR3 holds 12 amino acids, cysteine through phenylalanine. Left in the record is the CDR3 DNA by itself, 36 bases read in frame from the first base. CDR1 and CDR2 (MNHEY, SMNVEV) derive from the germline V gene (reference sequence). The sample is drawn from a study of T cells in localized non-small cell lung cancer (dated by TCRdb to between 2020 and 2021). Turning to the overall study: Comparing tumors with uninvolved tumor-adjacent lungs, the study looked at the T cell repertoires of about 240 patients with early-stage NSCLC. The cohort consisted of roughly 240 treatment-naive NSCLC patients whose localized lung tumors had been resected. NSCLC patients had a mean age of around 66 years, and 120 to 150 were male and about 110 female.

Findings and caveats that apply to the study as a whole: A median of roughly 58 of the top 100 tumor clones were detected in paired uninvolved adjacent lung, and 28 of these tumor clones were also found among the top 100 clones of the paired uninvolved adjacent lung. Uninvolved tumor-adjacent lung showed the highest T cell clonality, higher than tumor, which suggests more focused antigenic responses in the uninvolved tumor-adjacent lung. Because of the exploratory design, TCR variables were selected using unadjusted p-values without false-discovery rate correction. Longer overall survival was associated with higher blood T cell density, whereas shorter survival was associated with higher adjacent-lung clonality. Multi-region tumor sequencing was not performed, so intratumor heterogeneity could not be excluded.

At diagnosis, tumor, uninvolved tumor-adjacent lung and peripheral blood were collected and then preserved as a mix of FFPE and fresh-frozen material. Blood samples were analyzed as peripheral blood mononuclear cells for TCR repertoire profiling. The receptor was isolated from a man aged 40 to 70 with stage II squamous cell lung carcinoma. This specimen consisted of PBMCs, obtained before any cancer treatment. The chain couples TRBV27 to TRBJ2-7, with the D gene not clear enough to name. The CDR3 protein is CASSNTGYEQYF. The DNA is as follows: TGTGCCAGCTCAAATACGGGCTACGAGCAGTACTTC.